These 14 T cell receptor beta chains were sequenced from one sample in a study of blood T cell repertoires in COVID-19. Repertoires were generated with immunoSEQ multiplex PCR, while TCRdb's copy carries only in-frame clones and drops some. The data show approximately 68,000 clones, around 76% seen once. Specimen: peripheral blood. These TCRs come from a human donor in a cohort sampled during active COVID-19.

The V gene is TRBV4-3, the J gene TRBJ2-5, with unresolved D. Germline V CDR1 and CDR2: LGHNA, YSLEER. The CDR3 is 14 residues long. Trimming left V 0 bases short and J 1 base short, with 6 bases between. This CDR3 reads CASSQDTGQETQYF. CDR3 bases: TGCGCCAGCAGCCAAGATACCGGCCAAGAGACCCAGTACTTC.

The CDR3 bases are TGTGCCAGCAGTCCCTCTGGGGGGGGAGCAGAGACCCAGTACTTC. Its translation is CASSPSGGGAETQYF. The chain carries TRBV28 and TRBJ2-5; the match to TRBD2 covers 7 bases. The germline gives CDR1 MDHEN, CDR2 SYDVKM. V trimming: 5 bases; J trimming: 4 bases; junction bases outside the gene matches: 10. The CDR3 sequence is 15 residues long.

This chain uses TRBV11-2 with TRBJ2-1; D is unclear. The CDR3 has 19 residues. With 4 bases removed from V and 4 bases from J, the gap between germline ends came to 26 bases. CDR1 and CDR2 (germline): SGHAT, FQNNGV. The CDR3 loop is CASSSTPLRSMIPYNEQFF. In DNA form, the CDR3 reads TGTGCCAGCAGCTCGACACCCCTAAGGTCTATGATTCCGTACAATGAGCAGTTCTTC.

CDR3 protein: CASRQTPLSGNTIYF. CDR3 coding DNA: TGCGCCAGCAGACAAACCCCCTTGTCTGGAAACACCATATATTTT. This chain joins TRBV5-1 and TRBJ1-3; D not resolved. Per the germline V gene, CDR1 is SGHRS and CDR2 is YFSETQ. This CDR3 contains 15 residues. V lost 5 bases and J 1 base, leaving 13 bases between the germline ends.

The chain recombines TRBV5-1 with TRBJ1-1; D call uncertain. The V and J ends lost 1 base and 1 base respectively, with 5 bases between them. This CDR3 is built from 13 residues. The germline V gene encodes CDR1 SGHRS and CDR2 YFSETQ. CDR3 residues: CASSLIENTEAFF. The DNA of the CDR3 is TGCGCCAGCAGCTTGATAGAGAACACTGAAGCTTTCTTT.

This clone was counted a single time. The chain is built from TRBV29-1 and TRBJ1-1, with D possibly TRBD1 on 6 matching bases. The CDR3 extends over 14 amino acids. Germline V gene data show CDR1 as SQVTM and CDR2 as ANQGSEA. V lost 6 bases to trimming and J lost 4 bases, with 18 bases between them. CDR3 amino acids: CSVVQRGAGTEAFF. CDR3 coding DNA: TGCAGCGTCGTCCAACGGGGGGCGGGCACTGAAGCTTTCTTT.

The chain is built from TRBV20-1 and TRBJ2-1, with D perhaps matching TRBD1 (5 bases). Germline V gene data show CDR1 as DFQATT and CDR2 as SNEGSKA (reference sequence). V shed 3 bases and J shed 3 bases, with 18 bases lying between them. The CDR3 spans 16 residues. CDR3: CSASSLRSGIYNEQFF. CDR3 in DNA: TGCAGTGCTAGTTCCCTAAGGTCAGGGATCTACAATGAGCAGTTCTTC.

The rearrangement uses TRBV7-2 and TRBJ1-5, with D perhaps TRBD1 (5 bases). V was pared by 4 bases and J by 6 bases, with 13 bases between. The germline gives CDR1 SGHTA, CDR2 FQGNSA. There are 14 residues in the CDR3. Written as DNA, the CDR3 is TGTGCCAGCAGCTCGTTCTCAGGGCCTCAGCCCCAGCATTTT. This translates into CASSSFSGPQPQHF.

This clone was seen only a few times. The rearrangement joins TRBV6-1 to TRBJ1-1; 7 bases are a match to TRBD1. After removal of 2 bases from V and 9 bases from J, the junction contained 9 bases not matched to a gene. In germline, CDR1 is MNHNS, CDR2 SASEGT. CDR3 length: 14 amino acids. In DNA form, the CDR3 reads TGTGCCAGCAGTGAAAGTAGGGACAGAATTAAAGCTTTCTTT. The encoded protein is CASSESRDRIKAFF.

The gene calls are TRBV11-2 and TRBJ2-1; 11 bases are shared with TRBD1. After removal of 5 bases from V and 3 bases from J, the junction contained 6 bases not matched to a gene. The germline V gene encodes CDR1 SGHAT and CDR2 FQNNGV. The CDR3 consists of 16 residues. The chain's CDR3 is CASSPWTGGYYNEQFF. CDR3 nucleotides: TGTGCCAGCAGCCCCTGGACAGGGGGCTACTACAATGAGCAGTTCTTC.

The V and J genes are TRBV19 and TRBJ1-2; 8 bases map to TRBD1. CDR3 length: 16 residues. Trimming took 2 bases from V and 4 from J; bases not matched to a gene: 9. CDR1 and CDR2 from the germline V gene are LNHDA and SQIVND (reference sequence). In DNA form, the CDR3 reads TGTGCCAGTAGTATAATTTCGGGACAGGCCCCCTATGGCTACACCTTC. Its protein is CASSIISGQAPYGYTF.

V usage is TRBV7-8 and J usage is TRBJ1-1; D gene ambiguous. The CDR3 spans 15 residues. With 5 bases removed from V and 4 bases from J, the gap between germline ends came to 17 bases. CDR1 SGHVS and CDR2 FQNEAQ come from the germline V gene. CDR3 in DNA: TGTGCCAGCAGCCTATACACGGAGGGTGCCACTGAAGCTTTCTTT. Protein sequence: CASSLYTEGATEAFF.

The genes are TRBV5-1 and TRBJ2-3; 7 bases match TRBD2. This CDR3 spans 17 amino acids. V lost 4 bases, J lost 5 bases, and 16 bases stayed unmatched. CDR1 and CDR2 from the germline V gene are SGHRS and YFSETQ. The CDR3 nucleotides are TGCGCCAGCAGCGCTAGCGGAAGACCTATTACCGTAGATACGCAGTATTTT. As protein: CASSASGRPITVDTQYF.

The chain links TRBV6-2 or TRBV6-3 to TRBJ1-3; the D gene is possibly TRBD1 (6 bases). Germline CDR1 is MNHEY and CDR2 is SVGEGT. The CDR3 runs to 16 residues. V lost 6 bases, J lost 0 bases, and 15 bases lay in between. CDR3 in amino acids: CASSPFRGSSGNTIYF. DNA of the CDR3: TGTGCCAGCAGCCCTTTCAGGGGAAGCTCTGGAAACACCATATATTTT.